This passage covers 32 T cell receptor delta chains from one sample sequenced in a study of fetal and pediatric gammadelta thymocytes. TCRdb called clones from the reads again using CATT. Among 1,000 to 1,500 delta-chain clones, 35% to 40% were seen once, and the ten largest hold roughly 6.9%. What was sequenced was non-Vgamma9Vdelta2 gamma-delta T cells from the thymus. As to subset: CD3+gammadeltaTCR+ thymocytes not co-expressing Vgamma9 and Vdelta2. These receptors originate from a child who underwent cardiac surgery and was recorded as healthy.

This clone is termed large. The chain is built from TRDV2 and TRDJ1; 7 nucleotides match TRDD3. This CDR3 is built from 17 residues. J gave up 0 bases and V 0 bases, and 9 bases lay outside the gene matches. Germline-derived CDR1 and CDR2 are GEAIGNYY and EKD. DNA for the CDR3: TGTGCCTGTGACACCGTACTGGGGAGAGAGTACACCGATAAACTCATCTTT. As protein: CACDTVLGREYTDKLIF.

Details on this clone: Being one base from a much bigger clone, this may be a read error. Other nucleotide sequences in the sample specify the same CDR3. V usage is TRDV1 and J usage is TRDJ1; 8 bases match TRDD3. With V trimmed by 5 bases and J by 1 base, 36 bases remained unmatched. CDR1 and CDR2 (germline): TSWWSYY, QGS. This CDR3 is built from 25 residues. CDR3 sequence: CALGKVYASLRQGLGGPVSTDKLIF. The CDR3 region has the DNA TGTGCTCTTGGGAAGGTCTACGCGAGTCTTCGCCAAGGACTGGGGGGCCCCGTTAGCACCGATAAACTCATCTTT.

For this clone: A read error likely explains this, since a far larger clone differs by one base. The genes are TRDV1 and TRDJ1; tentative D call: TRDD2 (9 bases). The germline CDR1 and CDR2 sequences are TSWWSYY and QGS. CDR3 size: 24 residues. V lost 5 bases to trimming and J lost 0 bases, with 40 bases between them. CDR3 coding DNA: TGTGCTCTTGGGAAGCGGCCTTCCTACGCCCTATACTGTGGGATACGATCCGACACCGATAAACTCATCTTT. It codes for CALGKRPSYALYCGIRSDTDKLIF.

This clone came up once. A much larger clone differs by one base, so this may be a read error. The chain has TRDV1 and TRDJ1; 8 nucleotides match TRDD3. The length of the CDR3 is 22 residues. From germline, CDR1 is TSWWSYY and CDR2 QGS. CDR3 residues: CALGEPLGPRTNWGPHTNKLIF. The CDR3 nucleotides read TGTGCTCTTGGGGAACCTCTGGGTCCTAGGACTAACTGGGGGCCTCACACCAATAAACTCATCTTT.

Judged by abundance, this clone is medium-sized. The genes are TRDV1 and TRDJ1, with 11 bases aligning to TRDD3. There are 21 residues in the CDR3. The germline V gene has CDR1 TSWWSYY and CDR2 QGS. Germline trimming cut 2 bases from V and 0 bases from J; bases unmatched to any gene: 17. CDR3 sequence: CALGEEYSSYWGISHTDKLIF. In DNA form, the CDR3 reads TGTGCTCTTGGGGAAGAGTATTCTTCGTACTGGGGGATATCGCACACCGATAAACTCATCTTT.

Remarks on this clone: The junction shows a germline mismatch at one end, possibly a read error. The rearrangement joins TRDV1 to TRDJ1, with a possible D match to TRDD2 (5 bases). In germline, CDR1 is TSWWSYY, CDR2 QGS. This CDR3 comprises 9 residues. The CDR3 bases are TGTGCTCTTGGGGCCTGCTATACCTTC. It translates to CALGACYTF.

By share, this clone ranks as large. The J gene is TRDJ1, the V gene TRDV1; 8 bases map to TRDD3. The V segment lost 1 base and the J segment 2 bases; nucleotides outside the gene matches: 24. The CDR3 extends over 22 amino acids. Germline CDR1 and CDR2: TSWWSYY and QGS. CDR3 sequence reads: CALGERCPNLSSSLGGTDKLIF. Here the CDR3 DNA reads TGTGCTCTTGGGGAACGGTGCCCCAACCTTTCAAGCTCACTGGGGGGAACCGATAAACTCATCTTT.

Comments on this clone: This probably arose from a read error, given a far larger clone one base away. The genes are TRDV1 and TRDJ1; 10 nucleotides line up with TRDD3. After removal of 4 bases from V and 0 bases from J, the junction contained 29 bases not matched to a gene. The length of the CDR3 is 24 residues. The V gene's germline CDR1 is TSWWSYY and CDR2 QGS. The CDR3 nucleotides read TGTGCTCTTGGGGCCCCCGGGTCGGTGACCAGTTGGGGGATACCTAAAAAGTACACCGATAAACTCATCTTT. The encoded protein is CALGAPGSVTSWGIPKKYTDKLIF.

Points on this clone: This probably arose from a read error, given a far larger clone one base away. The V and J genes are TRDV1 and TRDJ1; 12 bases are a match to TRDD3. The V and J ends lost 1 base and 0 bases, in that order; junction bases with no gene match: 30. CDR1 TSWWSYY and CDR2 QGS come from the germline V gene. CDR3 length equals 26 residues. The CDR3 sequence: CALGEPRHEAYEFAAGGYGYTDKLIF. The DNA of the CDR3 is TGTGCTCTTGGGGAACCGCGACACGAAGCCTACGAATTCGCTGCTGGGGGATACGGGTACACCGATAAACTCATCTTT.

On this clone: Only one base separates this from a far larger clonotype, so it likely reflects a read error. The chain uses TRDV2 and TRDJ4; 11 nucleotides align to TRDD3. There are 16 residues in the CDR3. CDR1 is GEAIGNYY, CDR2 EKD, per germline. With 7 bases clipped from V and 0 bases from J, the junction kept 12 bases outside the gene matches. The CDR3 nucleotides are TGTGCCTGCTTACTACGACTGGGGGATAGCACCAGACCCCTGATCTTT. Translation gives CACLLRLGDSTRPLIF.

Notes on this clone: A clone one base away is much larger, so this may be a read error. The J gene is TRDJ1, the V gene TRDV1; D may be TRDD3 (6 bases). CDR3 length: 20 residues. Germline V CDR1 and CDR2: TSWWSYY, QGS. The CDR3 protein is CARGDAPRLRAGYHTDKLIF. The CDR3 nucleotides read TGTGCTCGTGGGGATGCCCCTCGGCTACGGGCGGGATATCACACCGATAAACTCATCTTT.

Of note for this clone: The likely explanation is a read error, given a far larger clone one base away. The genes are TRDV1 and TRDJ2; unclear D gene. The CDR3 totals 23 residues. Germline V gene lookup returns CDR1 TSWWSYY and CDR2 QGS. Deletions cut 0 bases from V and 1 base from J, with 30 bases between. The DNA of the CDR3 is TGTGCTCTTGGGGAACTACTGCCTGCCAGGTACCCGGATTGCCCCTTTTTGACAGCACAACTCTTCTTT. It translates to CALGELLPARYPDCPFLTAQLFF.

Regarding this clone: Given a much more abundant clone one base away, this may be a read error. The chain employs TRDV1 and TRDJ1; 7 nucleotides align to TRDD3. In germline, CDR1 is TSWWSYY, CDR2 QGS. The CDR3 contains 15 residues. CDR3 region: CAHGPKGGYTDKLIF. The CDR3 DNA follows: TGTGCTCATGGGCCGAAGGGGGGATACACCGATAAACTCATCTTT.

Of note for this clone: This probably arose from a read error, given a far larger clone one base away. Additional DNA sequences in this sample encode the identical CDR3. The V call is TRDV1, the J call TRDJ1; D might be TRDD3 (5 bases). The CDR3 contains 20 residues. Germline CDR1 reads TSWWSYY; CDR2 reads QGS. CDR3 DNA: TGCGCTCTTGGGGAACCCCGAGTTGGTACTAAACGGTACTGCCCAAATAAACTCATCTTT. The encoded protein is CALGEPRVGTKRYCPNKLIF.

By share, this clone counts as medium-sized. This chain links TRDV1 with TRDJ1; 7 bases line up with TRDD2. CDR3 size: 21 residues. Trimming cost V 5 bases and J 1 base; bases outside gene matches: 25. Looked up from germline, CDR1 is TSWWSYY and CDR2 is QGS. The CDR3 reads CALGTGLPHKPRSVGTDKLIF. The DNA of the CDR3 is TGTGCTCTTGGGACAGGCCTTCCTCACAAGCCTCGATCGGTAGGCACCGATAAACTCATCTTT.

This clone was recorded a few times. A far bigger clonotype differs at one base, so this is likely a read error. This sequence joins TRDV3 and TRDJ1; a weak D match, TRDD2 (5 bases). The germline gives CDR1 TVYSNPD, CDR2 GDNSRS (reference sequence). V lost 1 base and J lost 0, with 15 bases in between. The CDR3 is 15 residues long. The CDR3 protein is CAFNSWIAYTDKLIF. The CDR3 region has the DNA TGTGCCTTTAATTCCTGGATCGCGTACACCGATAAACTCATCTTT. Looking up the rest from reference TRDV3 and TRDJ1 gives the full variable domain: CDKVTQSSPDQTVASGSEVVLLCTYDTVYSNPDLFWYRIRPDYSFQFVFYGDNSRSEGADFTQGRFSVKHILTQKAFHLVISPVRTEDSATYYCAFNSWIAYTDKLIFGKGTRVTVEP.

This clone was seen more than once but under ten times. This chain links TRDV3 with TRDJ1; 11 nucleotides match TRDD3. The CDR3 is made up of 23 amino acids. CDR1 and CDR2 (germline): TVYSNPD, GDNSRS (reference sequence). Germline trimming cut 2 bases from V and 0 bases from J; bases unmatched to any gene: 29. In nucleotides, the CDR3 is TGTGCCTTTTGGCCTCCTACGGCCCCTAATGGGGGATACGTACTCTTTAACACCGATAAACTCATCTTT. This gives the protein CAFWPPTAPNGGYVLFNTDKLIF.

Worth noting for this clone: A far larger clone differs by one base, so this is likely a read error. The chain joins TRAV29/DV5 to TRDJ1; weak D call: TRDD3 (7 bases). The germline V gene encodes CDR1 NSMFDY and CDR2 ISSIKDK. The CDR3 has 25 residues. The CDR3 bases are TGCAGTGTACTTCCGTGCAGCAACCGCGCTCCTCCTACGGACTGGGGAGTAGATTACACCGATAAACTCATCTTT. Translated, it gives CSVLPCSNRAPPTDWGVDYTDKLIF. The complete variable domain, with remaining parts taken from reference TRAV29/DV5 and TRDJ1, reads DQQVKQNSPSLSVQEGRISILNCDYTNSMFDYFLWYKKYPAEGPTFLISISSIKDKNEDGRFTVFLNKSAKHLSLHIVPSQPGDSAVYFCSVLPCSNRAPPTDWGVDYTDKLIFGKGTRVTVEP.

By frequency in the sample, this clone is large (0.1 to 1%). The genes are TRDV1 and TRDJ1; D may be TRDD2 (7 bases). The CDR3 loop spans 22 amino acids. V lost 3 bases and J 0 bases, leaving 32 bases between the germline ends. Germline-derived CDR1 and CDR2 are TSWWSYY and QGS. The CDR3: CALGDPSLFTGTLSGYTDKLIF. For the CDR3, the DNA is TGTGCTCTTGGGGATCCTTCCTTATTTACTGGGACCTTGAGCGGGTACACCGATAAACTCATCTTT.

Of note for this clone: This may come from a read error, since a much larger clone is one base off. Distinct nucleotide sequences in the sample also encode this CDR3. J is TRDJ1 and V is TRDV1; D possibly corresponds to TRDD2 (6 bases). The CDR3 covers 20 residues. Germline assignment: CDR1 TSWWSYY and CDR2 QGS. CDR3 sequence (DNA): TGTGCTCTTGGGGAAATCAGCCTTCCACCAGCCGTGAAGTACACCGATAAGCTCATCTTT. This sequence encodes CALGEISLPPAVKYTDKLIF.

The chain employs TRAV29/DV5 and TRDJ1, with TRDD3 matching 13 bases. Germline CDR1 NSMFDY, CDR2 ISSIKDK. The CDR3 covers 21 residues. V lost 0 bases, J lost 3 bases, and 20 bases stayed unmatched. CDR3: CAASANSGRAYWGIRADKLIF. The DNA of the CDR3 is TGTGCAGCAAGCGCGAATTCAGGTCGGGCGTACTGGGGGATACGCGCCGATAAACTCATCTTT. The full variable domain, in which reference TRAV29/DV5 and TRDJ1 provide the parts outside the CDR3, is DQQVKQNSPSLSVQEGRISILNCDYTNSMFDYFLWYKKYPAEGPTFLISISSIKDKNEDGRFTVFLNKSAKHLSLHIVPSQPGDSAVYFCAASANSGRAYWGIRADKLIFGKGTRVTVEP.

Of note for this clone: It may be a read error: a sequence one base away is much more abundant. The chain links TRDV2 to TRDJ1; TRDD3 aligns across 8 bases. The CDR3 runs to 17 residues. The germline CDR1 and CDR2 sequences are GEAIGNYY and EKD. Trimming took 5 bases from V and 1 from J; bases not matched to a gene: 14. The CDR3 sequence: CACAGPGDMGFTDKLIF. In nucleotides, the CDR3 is TGTGCCTGTGCAGGTCCGGGGGATATGGGTTTCACCGATAAACTCATCTTT.

A note on this clone: This sequence is one base from a far larger clone and is likely a read error. The chain is built from TRDV2 and TRDJ3, with 12 bases identical to TRDD3. The CDR3 covers 22 residues. CDR1 is GEAIGNYY and CDR2 is EKD in the germline V gene. The chain's CDR3 is CACDTSRTGGYPSSWNTRQMFF. CDR3 bases: TGTGCCTGTGACACCTCCCGTACTGGGGGATACCCCAGCTCCTGGAACACCCGACAGATGTTTTTC.

This clone is termed large (0.1 to 1%). This chain connects TRDV1 to TRDJ1; 8 bases line up with TRDD3. V was clipped by 3 bases and J by 0 bases; unmatched bases: 15. Germline CDR1 TSWWSYY, CDR2 QGS. This CDR3 region has 19 residues. CDR3 bases: TGTGCTCTTGGGGAGCGTACTGGGGGGACATTCTTGTACACCGATAAACTCATCTTT. Its protein is CALGERTGGTFLYTDKLIF.

Concerning this clone itself: A read error is likely here: a far larger clone is one base away. The DNA is left out, because the CDR3 cannot be placed on it with certainty; the CDR3 is given as TCRdb lists it. The identical CDR3 is also encoded by other nucleotide sequences in the sample. The V gene is TRAV29/DV5, the J gene TRDJ1; the table's D call of TRDD3 was not tested on the DNA. In germline, CDR1 is NSMFDY, CDR2 ISSIKDK. The CDR3 sequence runs 25 residues, both termini included. The CDR3 sequence is CSVLLCSNRAPPTDWGVDYTDKLIF.

In regard to this clone: Since a far larger clone is one base different, this is likely a read error. This chain uses TRDV2 with TRDJ1, with 13 bases that match TRDD3. The length of the CDR3 is 20 residues. The trim removed 3 bases at V and 0 bases at J, leaving 15 bases unmatched. From germline, CDR1 is GEAIGNYY and CDR2 EKD. The CDR3 region is CACDASALGDTKYDTDKLIF. In nucleotides, the CDR3 is TGTGCCTGTGACGCCTCAGCACTGGGGGATACGAAGTATGACACCGATAAACTCATCTTT.

Note on this clone: A far larger clone is off by one base, so a read error is likely. The chain uses TRDV1 and TRDJ1; 9 bases line up with TRDD3. From germline, CDR1 is TSWWSYY and CDR2 QGS. V lost 4 bases to trimming and J lost 0 bases; unmatched junction nucleotides: 30. This CDR3 is 24 amino acids long. This CDR3 reads CALGGRFLPSCTGGPFSYTDKLIF. The CDR3 nucleotides are TGTGCTCTTGGGGGACGGTTCCTTCCTTCATGTACTGGGGGACCTTTTTCGTACACCGATAAACTCATCTTT.

As concerns this clone: A read error is possible here, since a much larger clone lies one base away. The chain couples TRDV1 to TRDJ1; 7 positions agree with TRDD3. Germline assignment: CDR1 TSWWSYY and CDR2 QGS. The length of the CDR3 is 22 residues. V shed 3 bases, J shed 3 bases, and the junction held 28 bases outside the gene matches. The CDR3 sequence is CALGDLILGSPWGTYIADKLIF. CDR3 sequence (DNA): TGTGCTCTTGGGGACCTTATTCTAGGGAGTCCATGGGGGACCTACATCGCCGATAAACTCATCTTT.

Judged by abundance, this clone is large. The genes are TRDV1 and TRDJ1, with a weak D call TRDD3 (6 bases). The germline V and J ends were trimmed by 4 bases and 10 bases, with 16 bases remaining between them. This CDR3 is 13 amino acids long. Per germline, CDR1 TSWWSYY and CDR2 QGS. DNA for the CDR3: TGTGCTCTTGGGGGCGGGGATCCTTCTGGACTCATCTTT. It yields the protein CALGGGDPSGLIF.

By share, this clone counts as large. Additional DNA sequences in this sample encode the identical CDR3. This chain connects TRDV1 to TRDJ2; 11 bases agree with TRDD3. The V segment lost 5 bases and the J segment 3 bases; nucleotides outside the gene matches: 26. CDR1 and CDR2 from the germline V gene are TSWWSYY and QGS. The CDR3 is 23 residues long. CDR3 residues: CALGNTGLGDTGSQWEMTAQLFF. The CDR3 coding sequence is TGTGCTCTTGGGAACACCGGGCTGGGGGATACTGGCTCGCAGTGGGAGATGACAGCACAACTCTTCTTT.

This clone showed up just a few times. V and J are TRDV1 and TRDJ1, with 8 nucleotides matching TRDD2. Germline V gives CDR1 TSWWSYY, CDR2 QGS. This CDR3 is built from 26 residues. The ends lost 3 bases at V and 0 bases at J; junction bases unmatched: 36. The CDR3 reads CALGEPRPSYRPLLGNQGPYTDKLIF. CDR3 nucleotides: TGTGCTCTTGGGGAGCCAAGGCCTTCCTATCGACCATTACTCGGAAATCAAGGCCCTTACACCGATAAACTCATCTTT.

Concerning this clone itself: A single base separates this from a much larger clone, so it may be a read error. The chain is built from TRDV1 and TRDJ1, with 11 bases identical to TRDD3. The CDR3 length is 22 residues. The V gene's germline CDR1 is TSWWSYY and CDR2 QGS. V was clipped by 3 bases and J by 0 bases; unmatched bases: 21. The CDR3 is CALGDRYPAGGYQPTYTDKLIF. CDR3 coding DNA: TGTGCTCTTGGGGATCGTTATCCTGCTGGGGGATACCAGCCGACGTACACCGATAAACTCATCTTT.